The T cell receptor beta chain under discussion was sequenced for a study of control samples from healthy donors and cancer patients. Profiling relied on immunoSEQ multiplex PCR, and the TCRdb table lists in-frame clones only, not all of them. The sample contains approximately 100,000 clones, around nine tenths of which appear only once. Material for sequencing was blood. This clonotype was sampled from a man aged 25 to 45 in good health.

In DNA form, the CDR3 reads TGTGCCAGCAGTTTCCCCATCAGGGATGGCACAGATACGCAGTATTTT. Residues: CASSFPIRDGTDTQYF. The genes are TRBV28 and TRBJ2-3; perhaps TRBD1 as D (5 bases). Trimming shortened V by 3 bases and J by 1 base, and 14 bases separated the two germline ends. Germline lookup yields CDR1 MDHEN and CDR2 SYDVKM. This CDR3 contains 16 residues.